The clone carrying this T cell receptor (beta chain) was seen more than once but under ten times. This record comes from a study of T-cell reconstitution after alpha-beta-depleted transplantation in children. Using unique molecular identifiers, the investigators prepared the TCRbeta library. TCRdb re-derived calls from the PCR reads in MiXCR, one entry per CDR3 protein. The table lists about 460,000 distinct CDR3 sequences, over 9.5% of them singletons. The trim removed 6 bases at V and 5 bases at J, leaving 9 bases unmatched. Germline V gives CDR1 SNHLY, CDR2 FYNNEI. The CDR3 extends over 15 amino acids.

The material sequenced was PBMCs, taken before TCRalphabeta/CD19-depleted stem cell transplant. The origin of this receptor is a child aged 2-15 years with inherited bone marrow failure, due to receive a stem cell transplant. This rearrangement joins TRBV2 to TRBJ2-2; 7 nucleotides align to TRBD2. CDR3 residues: CASSSRLAVTGELFF. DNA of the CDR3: TGTGCCAGCAGCTCAAGACTAGCAGTTACCGGGGAGCTGTTTTTT.